This T cell receptor beta chain was recorded in a study of Ad26.COV2.S vaccination and SARS-CoV-2 variants. Study results and caveats: Vaccinated individuals (as opposed to placebo recipients) had higher spike-specific TCR breadth.

Data came from immunoSEQ multiplex PCR; TCRdb stores just in-frame clones and leaves some out. Altogether approximately 460,000 clones are present, about nine tenths being singletons, with the ten largest covering 1.5% to 2%. Regarding this clone: Its antigen is unidentified.

The V end was cut by 0 bases, the J end by 5 bases, with 12 bases between. Germline V gives CDR1 MNHEY, CDR2 SVGAGI. The CDR3 consists of 15 residues. Noted treatment: roughly 18 received Ad26.COV2.S at low or high dose, single or two shots; about 5 received placebo; per-sample allocation not given. Specimens were obtained on day 63 following the first vaccine or placebo injection. The TCR was taken from a person between 18 and 65 years old who received the Ad26.COV2.S COVID-19 vaccine or a placebo. This chain uses TRBV6-5 with TRBJ2-3; TRBD2 is a possible D gene (5 bases). Sequencing was performed on peripheral blood, taken in a trial of Ad26.COV2.S vaccine versus placebo. For the CDR3, the DNA is TGTGCCAGCAGTTACTCGAGAGGGTTAGGAGATACGCAGTATTTT. Translation: CASSYSRGLGDTQYF.